The 5 T cell receptor beta chains presented below share a single source sample, sequenced in a study of regulatory T cells in long-lasting Graves disease. Sample time point: newly diagnosed GD, antithyroid drugs for less than 3 months. PBMC-derived RNA was used for the TCR library. TCR beta libraries were built with iRepertoire HTBI primers and Arm-PCR of CDR3 regions. Using its own MiXCR run on the multiplex PCR reads, TCRdb lists one record per CDR3 protein. The table has hundreds of thousands of distinct CDR3 sequences, about 14% seen once. This same sample was also part of a study on T cells in Graves' hyperthyroidism and ophthalmopathy.

The specimen was peripheral blood mononuclear cells (PBMCs), collected at new diagnosis, from a patient treated with antithyroid drugs. The source of these receptors is a man aged 25 to 40 with Graves disease.

This clonotype was observed many times. This chain uses TRBV12-3 or TRBV12-4 with TRBJ1-1; D call uncertain. The CDR3 length is 12 residues. V was cut by 1 base and J by 11 bases, with 11 bases left in between. CDR3 sequence (DNA): TGTGCCAGCAGTTTAGTCTCCGGGTTCGCTTTCTTT. It encodes CASSLVSGFAFF.

This clonotype occurred many times. The chain carries TRBV24-1 and TRBJ2-1; 7 nucleotides align to TRBD1. Germline V lookup: CDR1 KGHDR, CDR2 SFDVKD. This CDR3 has 16 residues. The ends lost 1 base at V and 4 bases at J; junction bases unmatched: 6. The CDR3 DNA follows: TGTGCCACCAGTGATTTAGAGGACAGGTCTTACAATGAGCAGTTCTTC. It codes for CATSDLEDRSYNEQFF.

The chain combines TRBV25-1 with TRBJ2-3; 10 nucleotides line up with TRBD2. V was pared by 5 bases and J by 6 bases, with 5 bases of the junction left unmatched. The CDR3 is made up of 14 amino acids. Germline V gene data show CDR1 as MGHDK and CDR2 as SYGVNS. This CDR3 is CASSLAGVEDTQYF. The CDR3 DNA sequence: TGTGCCAGCAGTCTAGCGGGAGTCGAGGATACGCAGTATTTT.

This chain uses TRBV4-1 with TRBJ2-7; a weak D match, TRBD1 (5 bases). V shed 6 bases and J shed 5 bases, with 17 bases lying between them. The germline V gene encodes CDR1 MGHRA and CDR2 YSYEKL. The CDR3 consists of 14 residues. The CDR3, as DNA: TGCGCCAGCAGTCGGGCAGGGCAGGCCAACGAGCAGTACTTC. Translating gives CASSRAGQANEQYF.

This clonotype came up many times. The rearrangement joins TRBV2 to TRBJ2-1; D call uncertain. Germline CDR1 SNHLY, CDR2 FYNNEI. The ends were cut back, 3 bases at V and 8 bases at J, with 5 bases in the middle. There are 11 residues in the CDR3. In DNA, the CDR3 is TGTGCCAGCAGTGATCTGGATGAGCAGTTCTTC. Translated: CASSDLDEQFF.